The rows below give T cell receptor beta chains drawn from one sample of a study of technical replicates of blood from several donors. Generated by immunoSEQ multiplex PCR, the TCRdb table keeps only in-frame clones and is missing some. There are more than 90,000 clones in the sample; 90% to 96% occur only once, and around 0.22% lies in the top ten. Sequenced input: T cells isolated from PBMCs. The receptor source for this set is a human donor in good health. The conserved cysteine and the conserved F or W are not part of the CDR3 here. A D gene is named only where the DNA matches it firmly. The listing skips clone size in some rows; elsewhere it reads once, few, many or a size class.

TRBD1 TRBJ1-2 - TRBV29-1 SVTPGQTNYGYT
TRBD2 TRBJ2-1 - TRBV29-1 SVGYHWGEGGTSGKNEQF
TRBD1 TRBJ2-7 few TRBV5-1 ASSLGGPSSYEQY
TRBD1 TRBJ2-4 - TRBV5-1 ASSFGTGLNIQY
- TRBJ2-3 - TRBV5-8 ASSSHGDTQY
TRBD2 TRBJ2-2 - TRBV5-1 ASSFTHDLTSGGPNTGELF
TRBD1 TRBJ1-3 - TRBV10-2 ASTRDSYSGNTIY
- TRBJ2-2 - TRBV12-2 ASRLVTQTPAGCIAGELF
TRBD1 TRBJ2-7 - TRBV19 ASSIGTGGPTYEQY
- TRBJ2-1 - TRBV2 ASSQVNEQF
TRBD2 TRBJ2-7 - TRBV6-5 ASSKTSGGRAQY
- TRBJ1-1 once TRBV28 ASSLPRVINTAAF
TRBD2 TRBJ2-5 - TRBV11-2 ASSRLARLQETQY
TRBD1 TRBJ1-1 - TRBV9 ASSARQGGTEAF
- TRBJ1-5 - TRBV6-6 ASSYDEGETQPQH
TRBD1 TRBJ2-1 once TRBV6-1 ASSEVGQGRSNEQF
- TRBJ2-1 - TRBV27 ASSLSEGGIYNEQF
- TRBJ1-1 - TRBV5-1 ASSLASTRNTEAF
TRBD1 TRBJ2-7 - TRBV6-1 ASKTGQGGSYEQY
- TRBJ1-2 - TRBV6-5 ASSPRVSHGYT
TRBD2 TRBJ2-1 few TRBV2 ASKASGSPYNEQF
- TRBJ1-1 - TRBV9 ASSVTTRNTEAF
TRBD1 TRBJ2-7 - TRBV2 ASSEQGILYEQY
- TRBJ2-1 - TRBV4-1 ASSQVFVNEQF
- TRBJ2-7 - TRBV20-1 SARQDSEY
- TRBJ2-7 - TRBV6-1 ASSEAGSPSYEQY
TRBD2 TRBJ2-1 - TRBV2 ASMREGLNEQF
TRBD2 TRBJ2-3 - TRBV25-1 ASSGTGLAGGIAQY
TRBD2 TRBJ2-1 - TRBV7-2 ASSGSGAYNEQF
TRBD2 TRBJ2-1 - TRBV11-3 ASSQLTLADYNEQF
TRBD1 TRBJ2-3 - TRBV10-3 AISDRTGTDTQY
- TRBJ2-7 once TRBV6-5 ASSTPRVNYEQY
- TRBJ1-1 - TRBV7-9 ASSFRQLNTEAF
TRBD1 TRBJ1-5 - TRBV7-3 ASSPGTGPDGNQPQH
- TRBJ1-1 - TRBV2 ASSDGEGGEIFTEAF
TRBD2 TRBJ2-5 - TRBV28 ASSTTSPKETQY
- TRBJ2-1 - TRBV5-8 ASTRQTNEQF
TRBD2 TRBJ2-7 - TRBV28 ASSFTLAGTASSSYEQY
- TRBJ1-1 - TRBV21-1 ASSKTGGDTEAF
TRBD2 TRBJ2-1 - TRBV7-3 ASSLSLAGGMNEQF
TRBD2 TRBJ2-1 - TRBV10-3 AISESLSGGPGGYNEQF
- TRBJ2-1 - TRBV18 ASSPRGSSYNEQF
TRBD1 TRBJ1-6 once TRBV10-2 ASSDVWDRGGESPLH
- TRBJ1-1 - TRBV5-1 ASSLARISGGSLHMNTEAF
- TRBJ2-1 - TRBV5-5 ASSRRWSLTYNEQF
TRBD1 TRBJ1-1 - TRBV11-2 ASSPPGGTMNTEAF
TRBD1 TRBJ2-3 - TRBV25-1 ASSEGQSSTDTQY
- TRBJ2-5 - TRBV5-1 ASSLDRVATQY
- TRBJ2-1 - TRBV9 ASSVVGSSYNEQF
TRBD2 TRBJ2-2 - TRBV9 ASSVSRSSGVGGELF
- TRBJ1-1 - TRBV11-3 ASSLPGEAF
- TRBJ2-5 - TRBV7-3 ASSPGSQETQY
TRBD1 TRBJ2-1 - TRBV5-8 ASSREGQELNEQF
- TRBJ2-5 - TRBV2 ASSVGVVGQETQY
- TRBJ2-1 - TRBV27 ASSLSTARTYNEQF
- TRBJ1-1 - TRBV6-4 ASSAEGGTEAF
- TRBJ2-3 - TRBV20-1 SAPSGDTQY